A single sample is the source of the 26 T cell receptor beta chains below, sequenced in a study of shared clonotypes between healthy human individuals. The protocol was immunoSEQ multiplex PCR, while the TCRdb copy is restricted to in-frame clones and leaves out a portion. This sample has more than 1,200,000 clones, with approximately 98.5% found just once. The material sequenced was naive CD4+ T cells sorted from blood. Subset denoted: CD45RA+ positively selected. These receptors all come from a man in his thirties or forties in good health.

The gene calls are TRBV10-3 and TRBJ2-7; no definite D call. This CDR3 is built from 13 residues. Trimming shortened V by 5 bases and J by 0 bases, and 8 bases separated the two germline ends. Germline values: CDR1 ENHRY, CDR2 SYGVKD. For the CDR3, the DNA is TGTGCCATCAGTAGTCTGAGCTCCTACGAGCAGTACTTC. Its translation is CAISSLSSYEQYF.

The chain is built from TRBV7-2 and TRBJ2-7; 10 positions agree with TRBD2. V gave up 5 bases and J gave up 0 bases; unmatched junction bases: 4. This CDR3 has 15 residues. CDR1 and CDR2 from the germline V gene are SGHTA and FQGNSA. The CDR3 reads CASSQGLAFSYEQYF. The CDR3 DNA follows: TGTGCCAGCAGCCAGGGACTAGCGTTCTCCTACGAGCAGTACTTC.

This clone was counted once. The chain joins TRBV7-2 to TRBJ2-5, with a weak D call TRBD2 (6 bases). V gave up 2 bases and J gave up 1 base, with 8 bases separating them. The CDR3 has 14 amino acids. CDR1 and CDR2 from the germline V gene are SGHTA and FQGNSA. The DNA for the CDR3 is TGTGCCAGCAGCTTATCCGGGGGCCAAGAGACCCAGTACTTC. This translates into CASSLSGGQETQYF.

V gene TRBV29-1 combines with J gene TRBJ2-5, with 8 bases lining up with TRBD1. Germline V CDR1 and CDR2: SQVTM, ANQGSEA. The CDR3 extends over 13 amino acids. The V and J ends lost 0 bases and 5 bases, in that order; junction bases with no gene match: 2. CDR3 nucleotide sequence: TGCAGCGTTGAAGAGGACAGGGCCGAGACCCAGTACTTC. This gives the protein CSVEEDRAETQYF.

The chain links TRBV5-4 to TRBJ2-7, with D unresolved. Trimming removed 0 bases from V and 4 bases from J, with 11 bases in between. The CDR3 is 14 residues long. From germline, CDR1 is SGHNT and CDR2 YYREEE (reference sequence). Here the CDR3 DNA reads TGTGCCAGCAGCTTGGCATCCTCGAGGTACGAGCAGTACTTC. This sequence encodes CASSLASSRYEQYF.

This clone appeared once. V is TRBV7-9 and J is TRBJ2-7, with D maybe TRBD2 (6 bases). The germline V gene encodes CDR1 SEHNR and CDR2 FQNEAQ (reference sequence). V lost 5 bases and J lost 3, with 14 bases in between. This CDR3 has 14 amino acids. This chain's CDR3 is CASSLTGSDYEQYF. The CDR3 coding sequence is TGTGCCAGCAGCCTGACCGGGAGTGACTACGAGCAGTACTTC.

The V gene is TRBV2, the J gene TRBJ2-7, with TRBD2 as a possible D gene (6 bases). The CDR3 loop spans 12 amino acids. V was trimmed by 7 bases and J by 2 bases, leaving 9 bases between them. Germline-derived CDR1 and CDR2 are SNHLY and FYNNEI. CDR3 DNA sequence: TGTGCCAGCAAGAGGACTACCTACGAGCAGTACTTC. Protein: CASKRTTYEQYF.

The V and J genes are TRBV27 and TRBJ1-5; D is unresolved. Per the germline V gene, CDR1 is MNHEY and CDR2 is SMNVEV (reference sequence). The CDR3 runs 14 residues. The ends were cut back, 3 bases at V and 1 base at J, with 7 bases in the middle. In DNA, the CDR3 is TGTGCCAGCAGTTTCGCGGGAAGCAATCAGCCCCAGCATTTT. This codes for CASSFAGSNQPQHF.

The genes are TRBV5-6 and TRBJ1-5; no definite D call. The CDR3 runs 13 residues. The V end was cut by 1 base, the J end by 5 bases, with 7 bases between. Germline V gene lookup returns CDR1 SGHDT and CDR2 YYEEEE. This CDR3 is CASSLREDQPQHF. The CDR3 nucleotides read TGTGCCAGCAGCTTGAGAGAGGATCAGCCCCAGCATTTT.

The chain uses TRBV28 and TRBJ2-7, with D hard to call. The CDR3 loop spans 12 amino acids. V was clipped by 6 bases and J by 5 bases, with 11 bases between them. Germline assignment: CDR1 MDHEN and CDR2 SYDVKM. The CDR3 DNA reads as TGTGCCAGCAGGCTGGGGAACGACGAGCAGTACTTC. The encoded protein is CASRLGNDEQYF.

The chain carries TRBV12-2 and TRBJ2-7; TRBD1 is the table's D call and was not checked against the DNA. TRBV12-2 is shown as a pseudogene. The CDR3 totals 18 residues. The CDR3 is CASRSGAGGAPLVYEQYF. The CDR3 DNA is TGTGCAAGTCGCTCCGGGGCAGGGGGCGCCCCCTTGGTCTACGAGCAGTACTTC.

The CDR3 DNA reads TGTGCCAGCAGTTACCCCATGGTCCCTGAAGCTTTCTTT. Its translation: CASSYPMVPEAFF. The V and J genes are TRBV6-6 and TRBJ1-1; D is undetermined. Germline V gene sequence: CDR1 MNHNY, CDR2 SVGAGI (reference sequence). The length of the CDR3 is 13 residues. With 2 bases removed from V and 6 bases from J, the gap between germline ends came to 10 bases.

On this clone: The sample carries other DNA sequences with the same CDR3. The CDR3 reads CAISEAGSLYGYTF. In nucleotides, the CDR3 is TGTGCCATCAGTGAGGCCGGGAGCCTCTATGGCTACACCTTC. This chain links TRBV10-3 with TRBJ1-2; no firm D call. Trimming took off 2 bases at V and 4 bases at J, with 11 bases between the two ends. This CDR3 has 14 amino acids. The germline gives CDR1 ENHRY, CDR2 SYGVKD.

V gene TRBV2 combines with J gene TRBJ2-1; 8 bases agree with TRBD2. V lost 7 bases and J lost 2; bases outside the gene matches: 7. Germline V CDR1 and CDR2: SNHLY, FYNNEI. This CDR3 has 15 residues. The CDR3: CASTVEAGAYNEQFF. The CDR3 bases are TGTGCCAGCACCGTGGAAGCGGGAGCCTACAATGAGCAGTTCTTC.

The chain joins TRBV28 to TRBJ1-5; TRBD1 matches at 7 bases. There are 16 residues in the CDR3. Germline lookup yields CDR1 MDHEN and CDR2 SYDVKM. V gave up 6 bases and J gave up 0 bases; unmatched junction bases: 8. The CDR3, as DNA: TGTGCCAGCAGCTCGGGCGACAGGGATAGCAATCAGCCCCAGCATTTT. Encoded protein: CASSSGDRDSNQPQHF.

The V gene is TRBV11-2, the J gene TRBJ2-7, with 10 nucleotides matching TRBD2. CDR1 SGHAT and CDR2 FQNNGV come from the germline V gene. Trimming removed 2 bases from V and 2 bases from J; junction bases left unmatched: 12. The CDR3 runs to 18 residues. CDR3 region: CASSLYRGASGSPYEQYF. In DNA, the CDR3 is TGTGCCAGCAGCTTATACCGTGGAGCTAGCGGGAGTCCCTACGAGCAGTACTTC. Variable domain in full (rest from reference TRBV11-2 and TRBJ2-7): EAGVAQSPRYKIIEKRQSVAFWCNPISGHATLYWYQQILGQGPKLLIQFQNNGVVDDSQLPKDRFSAERLKGVDSTLKIQPAKLEDSAVYLCASSLYRGASGSPYEQYFGPGTRLTVT.

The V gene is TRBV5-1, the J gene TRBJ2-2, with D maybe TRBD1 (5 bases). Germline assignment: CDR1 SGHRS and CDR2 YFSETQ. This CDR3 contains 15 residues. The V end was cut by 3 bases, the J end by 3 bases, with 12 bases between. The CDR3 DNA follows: TGCGCCAGCAGCTCTGTAACAGGAGACACCGGGGAGCTGTTTTTT. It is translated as CASSSVTGDTGELFF.

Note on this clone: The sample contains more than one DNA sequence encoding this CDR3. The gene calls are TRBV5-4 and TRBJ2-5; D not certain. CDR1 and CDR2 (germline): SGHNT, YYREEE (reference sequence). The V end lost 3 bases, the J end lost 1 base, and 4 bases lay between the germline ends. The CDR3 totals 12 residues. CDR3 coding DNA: TGTGCCAGCAGCTCCCCCCAAGAGACCCAGTACTTC. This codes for CASSSPQETQYF.

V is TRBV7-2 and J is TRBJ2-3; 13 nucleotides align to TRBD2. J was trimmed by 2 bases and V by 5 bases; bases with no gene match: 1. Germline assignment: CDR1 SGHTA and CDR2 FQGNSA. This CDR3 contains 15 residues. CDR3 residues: CASSTSGRDTDTQYF. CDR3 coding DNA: TGTGCCAGCAGCACTAGCGGGAGGGACACAGATACGCAGTATTTT. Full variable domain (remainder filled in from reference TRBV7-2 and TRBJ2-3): GAGVSQSPSNKVTEKGKDVELRCDPISGHTALYWYRQSLGQGLEFLIYFQGNSAPDKSGLPSDRFSAERTGGSVSTLTIQRTQQEDSAVYLCASSTSGRDTDTQYFGPGTRLTVL.

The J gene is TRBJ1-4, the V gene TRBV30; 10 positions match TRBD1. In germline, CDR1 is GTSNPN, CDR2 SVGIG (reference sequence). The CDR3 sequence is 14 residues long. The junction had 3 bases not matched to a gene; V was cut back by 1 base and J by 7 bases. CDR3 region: CAWSEGTGVEKLFF. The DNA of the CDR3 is TGTGCCTGGAGTGAAGGGACAGGGGTTGAAAAACTGTTTTTT.

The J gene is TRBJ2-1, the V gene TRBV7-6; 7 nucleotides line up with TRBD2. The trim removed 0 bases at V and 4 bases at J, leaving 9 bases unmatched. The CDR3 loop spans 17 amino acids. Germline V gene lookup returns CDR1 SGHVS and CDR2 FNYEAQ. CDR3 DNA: TGTGCCAGCAGCTTAGCGATTGGCGGGAGCGGGTACAATGAGCAGTTCTTC. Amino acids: CASSLAIGGSGYNEQFF.

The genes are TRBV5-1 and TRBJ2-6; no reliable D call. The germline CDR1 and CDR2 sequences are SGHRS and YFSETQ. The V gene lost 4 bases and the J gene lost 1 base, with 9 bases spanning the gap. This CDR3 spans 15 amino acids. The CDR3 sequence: CASSTEGSGANVLTF. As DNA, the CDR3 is TGCGCCAGCAGCACTGAAGGTTCTGGGGCCAACGTCCTGACTTTC.

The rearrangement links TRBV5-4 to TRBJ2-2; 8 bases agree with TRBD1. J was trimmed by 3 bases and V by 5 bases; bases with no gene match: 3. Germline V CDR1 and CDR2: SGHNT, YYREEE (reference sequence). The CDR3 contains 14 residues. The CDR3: CASRPGQDTGELFF. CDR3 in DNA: TGTGCCAGCAGGCCGGGACAGGACACCGGGGAGCTGTTTTTT.

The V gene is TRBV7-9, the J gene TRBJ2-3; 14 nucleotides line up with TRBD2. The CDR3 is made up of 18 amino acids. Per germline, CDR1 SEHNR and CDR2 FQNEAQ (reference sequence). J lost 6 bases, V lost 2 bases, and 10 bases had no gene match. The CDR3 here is CASSLSPGLAGETDTQYF. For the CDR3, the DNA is TGTGCCAGCAGCTTATCACCGGGACTAGCGGGAGAGACCGATACGCAGTATTTT.

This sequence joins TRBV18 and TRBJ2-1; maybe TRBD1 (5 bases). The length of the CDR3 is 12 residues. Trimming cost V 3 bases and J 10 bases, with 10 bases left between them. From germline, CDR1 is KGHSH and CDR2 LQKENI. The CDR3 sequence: CASSPGHLEQFF. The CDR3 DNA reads TGTGCCAGCTCACCTGGACATCTAGAGCAGTTCTTC.

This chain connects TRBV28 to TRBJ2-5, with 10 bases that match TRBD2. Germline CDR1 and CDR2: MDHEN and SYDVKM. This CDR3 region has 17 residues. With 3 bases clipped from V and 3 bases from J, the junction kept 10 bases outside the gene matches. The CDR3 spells CASSLGPGLARKETQYF. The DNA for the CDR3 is TGTGCCAGCAGTTTGGGACCGGGACTAGCGCGGAAAGAGACCCAGTACTTC.